The next 15 T cell receptor beta chains were all read from a single sample in a study of CD8 T cells in Susac syndrome. RNA, at about 0.45 to 1 ug, was reverse transcribed with random hexamers. TCRdb itself ran the immunoSEQ multiplex PCR reads through MiXCR, one entry per CDR3 protein. The top ten hold 0.065% to 0.075% of the sample, which has 250,000 or so distinct CDR3 sequences, 85% to 95% seen once. Material for sequencing was CD4+ T cells from PBMCs. The receptors come from a human donor with multiple sclerosis.

This clonotype was detected only once. The V and J genes are TRBV12-3 or TRBV12-4 and TRBJ2-2; tentative D call: TRBD1 (6 bases). V was trimmed by 5 bases and J by 3 bases, leaving 13 bases between them. The CDR3 runs 15 residues. The CDR3 nucleotides read TGTGCCAGCAGTACCTCGGACAGTTACACCGGGGAGCTGTTTTTT. Its protein product is CASSTSDSYTGELFF.

The chain has TRBV7-6 and TRBJ2-6; D could derive from TRBD1 or TRBD2 (5 bases each). Trimming removed 2 bases at V and 0 bases at J, with 14 bases between. CDR1 and CDR2 (germline): SGHVS, FNYEAQ. The CDR3 extends over 18 amino acids. The CDR3 nucleotides read TGTGCCAGCAGCTTACCGGGGCAGGCCTACTCTGGGGCCAACGTCCTGACTTTC. Its protein product is CASSLPGQAYSGANVLTF.

The J gene is TRBJ1-1, the V gene TRBV4-1, with D perhaps TRBD1 (6 bases). Germline CDR1 MGHRA, CDR2 YSYEKL. V lost 2 bases to trimming and J lost 2 bases, with 18 bases between them. This CDR3 contains 17 residues. The CDR3 loop is CASSQFPTGTTNTEAFF. As DNA, the CDR3 is TGCGCCAGCAGCCAATTCCCAACCGGGACAACTAACACTGAAGCTTTCTTT.

The chain links TRBV5-6 to TRBJ2-6; D uncertain. Germline-derived CDR1 and CDR2 are SGHDT and YYEEEE. This CDR3 comprises 15 residues. The V end was cut by 1 base, the J end by 3 bases, with 8 bases between. CDR3 in amino acids: CASSLWGDGANVLTF. CDR3 DNA: TGTGCCAGCAGCTTGTGGGGTGATGGGGCCAACGTCCTGACTTTC. The full variable domain, with the rest looked up from reference TRBV5-6 and TRBJ2-6, is DAGVTQSPTHLIKTRGQQVTLRCSPKSGHDTVSWYQQALGQGPQFIFQYYEEEERQRGNFPDRFSGHQFPNYSSELNVNALLLGDSALYLCASSLWGDGANVLTFGAGSRLTVL.

This clonotype is a singleton in its sample. The V and J genes are TRBV5-8 and TRBJ2-7, with D perhaps TRBD1 (5 bases). The CDR3 consists of 16 residues. CDR1 is SGHTS and CDR2 is YDEGEE in the germline V gene. The V end lost 0 bases, the J end lost 3 bases, and 16 bases lay between the germline ends. This chain's CDR3 is CASSLGFWQGFYEQYF. The CDR3 nucleotides are TGTGCCAGCAGCTTGGGGTTTTGGCAGGGTTTCTACGAGCAGTACTTC.

The V call is TRBV10-2, the J call TRBJ2-3, with 8 nucleotides matching TRBD2. Germline V lookup: CDR1 WSHSY, CDR2 SAAADI. The CDR3 totals 17 residues. After removal of 6 bases from V and 4 bases from J, the junction contained 15 bases not matched to a gene. The CDR3 here is CASSKTSPGTRADTQYF. CDR3 DNA: TGCGCCAGCAGCAAGACGAGTCCCGGGACTAGGGCAGATACGCAGTATTTT.

V gene TRBV20-1 combines with J gene TRBJ1-1; 7 bases align to TRBD1. Germline CDR1 and CDR2: DFQATT and SNEGSKA (reference sequence). Germline trimming cut 3 bases from V and 7 bases from J; bases unmatched to any gene: 8. The CDR3 sequence is 13 residues long. The CDR3 sequence: CSASVEGANEAFF. The CDR3 DNA is TGCAGTGCTAGCGTCGAGGGGGCTAATGAAGCTTTCTTT.

This clonotype showed up just once. This sequence joins TRBV10-3 and TRBJ1-5; possibly TRBD1 for D (5 bases). The V gene's germline CDR1 is ENHRY and CDR2 SYGVKD. The V gene lost 4 bases and the J gene lost 4 bases, with 8 bases spanning the gap. The CDR3 covers 13 residues. The CDR3 protein is CAISAGTNQPQHF. CDR3 DNA: TGTGCCATCAGTGCAGGGACGAATCAGCCCCAGCATTTT.

V is TRBV2 and J is TRBJ1-5; 7 bases align to TRBD1. Germline-derived CDR1 and CDR2 are SNHLY and FYNNEI. The CDR3 extends over 16 amino acids. V lost 4 bases and J lost 3; bases outside the gene matches: 9. CDR3 nucleotide sequence: TGTGCCAGCAGTGGACAGGGAGGAAGGGCCAATCAGCCCCAGCATTTT. Translating it yields CASSGQGGRANQPQHF.

J is TRBJ2-1 and V is TRBV7-2; the D gene is possibly TRBD2 (6 bases). Trimming took off 6 bases at V and 4 bases at J, with 16 bases between the two ends. Germline CDR1 and CDR2: SGHTA and FQGNSA. The CDR3 spans 15 residues. The CDR3 DNA reads TGTGCCAGCAGGTTCTCGGGGGTGGGATACAATGAGCAGTTCTTC. It translates to CASRFSGVGYNEQFF.

The J gene is TRBJ2-5, the V gene TRBV7-8, with D possibly called TRBD1 or TRBD2 (5 bases each). CDR1 is SGHVS, CDR2 FQNEAQ, per germline. V was pared by 4 bases and J by 4 bases, with 10 bases between. The CDR3 has 13 amino acids. The CDR3 sequence is CASSWDLGETQYF. For the CDR3, the DNA is TGTGCCAGCAGCTGGGACCTCGGAGAGACCCAGTACTTC.

The V call is TRBV27, the J call TRBJ2-1; TRBD2 might be the D (5 bases). From germline, CDR1 is MNHEY and CDR2 SMNVEV (reference sequence). V was shortened by 5 bases and J by 3 bases, with 11 bases between the two germline ends. CDR3 length equals 14 residues. CDR3 sequence: CASSRPGNYNEQFF. The CDR3 nucleotides are TGTGCCAGCAGTCGACCGGGGAACTACAATGAGCAGTTCTTC.

This clonotype has only one observation. The rearrangement joins TRBV18 to TRBJ2-5; 9 bases line up with TRBD2. V was clipped by 2 bases and J by 3 bases; unmatched bases: 1. The CDR3 is 14 amino acids. Germline CDR1 reads KGHSH; CDR2 reads LQKENI. The CDR3 nucleotides read TGTGCCAGCTCACCATTAGCGGGGGAAGAGACCCAGTACTTC. Translation: CASSPLAGEETQYF.

The chain uses TRBV7-2 and TRBJ2-3; 7 nucleotides align to TRBD1. V dropped 1 base and J dropped 1; count of bases not matched to a gene: 8. Germline V gives CDR1 SGHTA, CDR2 FQGNSA. The CDR3 sequence is 17 residues long. CDR3 amino acids: CASSLDIWTGGTDTQYF. In DNA form, the CDR3 reads TGTGCCAGCAGCTTAGATATCTGGACAGGAGGCACAGATACGCAGTATTTT.

V is TRBV2 and J is TRBJ2-2; 9 nucleotides agree with TRBD1. The CDR3 runs 15 residues. CDR1 and CDR2 (germline): SNHLY, FYNNEI. The junction had 5 bases not matched to a gene; V was cut back by 6 bases and J by 3 bases. This CDR3 reads CASSPTGGYTGELFF. CDR3 bases: TGTGCCAGCAGCCCGACAGGGGGATACACCGGGGAGCTGTTTTTT.